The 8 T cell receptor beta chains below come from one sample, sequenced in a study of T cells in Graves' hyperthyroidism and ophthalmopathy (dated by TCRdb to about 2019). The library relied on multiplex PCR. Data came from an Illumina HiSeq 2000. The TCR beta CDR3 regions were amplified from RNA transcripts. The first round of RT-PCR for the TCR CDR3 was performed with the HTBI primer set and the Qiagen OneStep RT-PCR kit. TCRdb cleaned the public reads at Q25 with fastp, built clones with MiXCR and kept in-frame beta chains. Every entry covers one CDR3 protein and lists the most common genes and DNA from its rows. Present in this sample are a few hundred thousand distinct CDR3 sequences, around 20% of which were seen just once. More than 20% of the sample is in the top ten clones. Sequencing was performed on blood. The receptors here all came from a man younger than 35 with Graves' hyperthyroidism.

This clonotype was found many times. The CDR3 DNA sequence: TGTGCCAGCAGTCGGACAGGGGGGCCTGGAAACACCATATATTTT. It specifies CASSRTGGPGNTIYF. The rearrangement joins TRBV28 to TRBJ1-3; 10 bases match TRBD1. V shed 5 bases and J 2 bases; nucleotides not matched to a gene: 3. Germline CDR1 and CDR2: MDHEN and SYDVKM. The CDR3 runs to 15 residues.

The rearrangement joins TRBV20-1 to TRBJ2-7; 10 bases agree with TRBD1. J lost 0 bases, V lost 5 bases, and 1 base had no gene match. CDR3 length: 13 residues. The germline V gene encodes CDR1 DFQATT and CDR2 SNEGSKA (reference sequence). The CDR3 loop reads CSAGTGASYEQYF. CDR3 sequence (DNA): TGCAGTGCTGGGACAGGGGCCTCCTACGAGCAGTACTTC.

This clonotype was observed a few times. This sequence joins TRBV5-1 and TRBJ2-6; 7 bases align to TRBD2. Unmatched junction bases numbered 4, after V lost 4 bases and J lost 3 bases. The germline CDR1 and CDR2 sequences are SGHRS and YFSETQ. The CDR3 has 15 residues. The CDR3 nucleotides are TGCGCCAGCAGCCCACTAGCGTTTGGGGCCAACGTCCTGACTTTC. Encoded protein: CASSPLAFGANVLTF.

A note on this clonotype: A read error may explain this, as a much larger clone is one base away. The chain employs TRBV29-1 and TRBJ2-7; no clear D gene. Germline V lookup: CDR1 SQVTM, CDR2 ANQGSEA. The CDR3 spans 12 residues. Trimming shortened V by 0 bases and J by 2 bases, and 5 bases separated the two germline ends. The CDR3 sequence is CSVEDVTYEQYF. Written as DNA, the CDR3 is TGCAGCGTTGAAGACGTTACCTACGAGCAGTACTTC.

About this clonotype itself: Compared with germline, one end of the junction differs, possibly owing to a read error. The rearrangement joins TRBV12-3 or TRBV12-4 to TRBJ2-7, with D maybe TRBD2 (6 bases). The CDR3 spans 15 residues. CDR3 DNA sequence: TGTGCCAGCAGTTTAGCTAACACGGGACTCTACGATCAGTACTTC. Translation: CASSLANTGLYDQYF.

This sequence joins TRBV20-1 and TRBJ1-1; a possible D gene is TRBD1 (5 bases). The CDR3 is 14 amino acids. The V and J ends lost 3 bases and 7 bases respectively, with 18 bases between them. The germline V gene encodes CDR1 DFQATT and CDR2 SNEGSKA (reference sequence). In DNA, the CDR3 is TGCAGTGCTAGGCAACCCCAGGGTCCCAATGAAGCTTTCTTT. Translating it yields CSARQPQGPNEAFF.

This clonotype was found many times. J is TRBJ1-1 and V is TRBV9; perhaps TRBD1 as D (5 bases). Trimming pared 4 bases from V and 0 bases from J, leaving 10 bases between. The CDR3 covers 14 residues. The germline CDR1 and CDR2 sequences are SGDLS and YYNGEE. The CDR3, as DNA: TGTGCCAGCAGCAGACAGTTGATGAACACTGAAGCTTTCTTT. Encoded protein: CASSRQLMNTEAFF.

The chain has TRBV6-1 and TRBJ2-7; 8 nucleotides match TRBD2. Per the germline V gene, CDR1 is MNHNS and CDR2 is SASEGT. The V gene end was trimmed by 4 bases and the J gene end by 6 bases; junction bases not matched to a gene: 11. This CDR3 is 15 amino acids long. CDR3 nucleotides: TGTGCCAGCAGTGCCCAAGCGGGAGTCCGTGGCGAGCAGTACTTC. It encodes CASSAQAGVRGEQYF.